The sample holds a few counts of the clone carrying this T cell receptor (beta chain). Its antigen is still unknown. The sample is drawn from a study of T cell repertoires in cytomegalovirus infection. Across the whole study: Shared public TCR beta signatures pointed to both CMV infection and a matching HLA type.

A single record per CDR3 protein comes from TCRdb applying MiXCR to the reads. The sample holds about half a million distinct CDR3 sequences, 30% to 40% seen once. Germline CDR1 and CDR2: MGHDK and SYGVNS. The V end lost 3 bases, the J end lost 2 bases, and 11 bases lay between the germline ends. The CDR3 runs 14 residues. The receptor comes from a human donor in good health (CMV status not recorded). Some clones in this sample may be carry-over from other donors' samples. The genes are TRBV25-1 and TRBJ2-7; D may be TRBD2 (5 bases). The starting material was cultured PBMCs, obtained from culture after CMV antigen stimulation. The CDR3, as DNA: TGTGCCAGCAGTGATGTGACTAAAACCTACGAGCAGTACTTC. Translation: CASSDVTKTYEQYF.